A selection of T cell receptor beta chains follows, all from one sample in a study of T cell changes during pregnancy in multiple sclerosis. The table came from immunoSEQ multiplex PCR; TCRdb's copy has only in-frame clones and leaves some out. This table has over 50,000 clones, 85% to 90% appearing once. The specimen sequenced was peripheral blood from another person, used as feeder cells. The receptors stem from a human donor whose cells served as feeder cells for cultures in a pregnancy study. Each CDR3 is given without its conserved first and last residue.

CDR3 length	V gene	CDR3 protein
14	TRBV5-1	ASSPDPTGRANEQF
13	TRBV27	ASRAQGYYNSPLH
13	TRBV19	ASSIEHPANYGYT
13	TRBV9	ASSVAGTGVSEQY
13	TRBV6-1	ASSVLAGGNNEQF
10	TRBV5-4	ASSPGSYEQY
13	TRBV19	ASSPNGQDNYGYT
15	TRBV5-1	ASSVPGLAGGTDTQY
16	TRBV21-1	ASSKELGSGRLYNEQF
13	TRBV6-5	ASSYSELMNTEAF
9	TRBV18	ASSLGQGYT
12	TRBV9	ASSVGLDAGELF
10	TRBV30	AWVPDFDEQF
11	TRBV30	AWTLGVQETQY
13	TRBV4-2	ASSQDVTLPYEQY
13	TRBV7-3	ASSLGGQASYEQY
11	TRBV30	AWSVGTHNEQF
13	TRBV2	ASSGTGRSYNEQF
11	TRBV14	ASSQALFSPLH
13	TRBV6-5	ASSSLGEISYEQY
14	TRBV7-2	ASSLESASGSYEQY
16	TRBV5-8	ASSLILALTSSTDTQY
14	TRBV5-6	ARRDRGRSANYGYT
10	TRBV30	AWSHREYGYT
16	TRBV28	ASRPPLPDRGRRNEQF
12	TRBV5-1	ASSLLGAEETQY
12	TRBV19	ASSINSLQETQY
12	TRBV6-1	ASSDGQGSKPQH